This TCR beta chain was obtained from a study of blood T cells in healthy people across ages (dated by TCRdb to the mid-2010s). Background for the entire study: Template switching captured roughly one uniquely barcoded TCR beta cDNA molecule per two T cells in model experiments. Age-related changes in TCR beta repertoire diversity were measured in the study by deep sequencing normalized with unique cDNA molecular identifiers. The donors were split into four age groups: young (average 16 years), middle-aged (about 40), aged (approximately 60) and long-lived (roughly 86). Donors of different ages were randomly distributed across sequencing lanes to avoid experimental bias. The study analyzed two additional independent replicas of 1 million unique cDNA reads from the same blood draw for two donors, one aged 18 to 30 and one aged 80 or older. The paper as a whole reports these results and caveats: Total diversity estimates from one million sequenced T cells were considered lower bounds and underestimates. There was a strong correlation between observed TCR beta diversity and the percentage of naive T cells measured by flow cytometry. Observed TCR beta diversity per million T cells fell roughly linearly with age, and a significant reduction was already apparent by age around 44. Bulk unsorted PBMC profiling prevented conclusive comparison of naive and antigen-experienced compartments. Donor CMV infection status was unknown, potentially confounding age-related changes in expanded clonotypes. The long-lived group showed more naive CD4+ T cells, fewer expanded clones and increased TCR diversity than the aged group, suggesting age selection.

The library was generated by 5' RACE. The sample was run on an Illumina HiSeq 2500. A second roughly 6 to 11 cycle PCR used a sample-barcoded 5' primer and a J-beta primer mix. A unique molecular identifier was introduced onto each TCR beta cDNA molecule by a template-switch 5' adaptor carrying 12 random nucleotides. Each sample yielded at least 2.5 million CDR3-containing paired-end reads. First-strand cDNA synthesis was performed from all RNA using the Mint cDNA synthesis kit, with priming by a TRBC-specific oligonucleotide. All cDNA was treated with uracil-DNA glycosylase and then went through a first 18-cycle PCR with the universal primers M1SS and BC2_uni_R. On the authors' methods: For normalization, 1 million high-quality reads were randomly selected from each sample, with every read carrying a distinct molecular identifier. Reads with shared molecular identifiers were discarded instead of being binned into consensus sequences. MiTCR, with a Q25 quality threshold and the strictest error-elimination algorithm, was used for CDR3 identification, clonotype clustering and error correction. Lower-bound total TCR beta diversity was estimated with a nonparametric unseen species model using Euler transformation. Starting from the raw public reads, TCRdb applied fastp trimming at Q25, assembled clones with MiXCR and retained in-frame beta chains. Each CDR3 protein gets just one entry, which takes the most common genes and DNA from the rows behind it. The V and J calls follow TCRdb's processing rather than the paper's. For this sample there are about 970,000 distinct CDR3 sequences; just over 50% appear just once. 20% to 25% of the sample belongs to the ten largest clones.

CDR3 length: 15 amino acids, cysteine to phenylalanine. This entry keeps only the CDR3 DNA: 45 bases, framed from base 1. As encoded in the germline V gene, CDR1 is SNHLY while CDR2 is FYNNEI. The germline ends are 9 bases apart after V is trimmed by 3 bases and J by 0 bases. Of note for this clonotype: It has no known antigen specificity. Base qualities are missing; no much larger clone stands one base away.

The roughly 39 donors, aged about 6 to 100 years, were systemically healthy Caucasian individuals from Russia. Each donor gave 9 to 10 milliliters of peripheral blood, collected into EDTA-treated Vacutainer tubes. Ficoll-Paque density-gradient centrifugation was used to isolate PBMCs, with at least 7 million per sample. Trizol reagent was used to extract total RNA from PBMCs, with at least 5 micrograms per sample. For every donor, flow cytometry on a PBMC aliquot measured the percentage of naive CD45RAhigh/CD27high T cells. Recombination connected TRBV2 to TRBJ2-1, with no D gene named confidently. The sequencing input was blood. The clonotype originates from an older woman in good health. The DNA reads TGTGCCAGCAGTGAGACGAATCCCTCCTACAATGAGCAGTTCTTC. This yields the protein CASSETNPSYNEQFF.